This entry is about one TCR beta chain. This specimen belongs to a study of cytomegalovirus exposure and HLA in healthy donors. This CDR3 spans 13 amino acids. V dropped 5 bases and J dropped 5; count of bases not matched to a gene: 5. Germline V gives CDR1 SGHAT, CDR2 FQNNGV. The primer mix had 60 Vbeta and 13 Jbeta primers. Method: immunoSEQ multiplex PCR; TCRdb's copy keeps in-frame clones and lacks some. This repertoire shows 150,000 or so clones, around 75% found once; its top ten account for roughly 4.5%. What was sequenced was PBMCs. The chain uses TRBV11-2 and TRBJ1-2; 7 bases match TRBD1. The origin of this receptor is a man between 18 and 35 years old in good health and CMV-seropositive. This CDR3 reads CASSLKQGYGYTF. In nucleotides, the CDR3 is TGTGCCAGCAGCCTAAAACAGGGGTATGGCTACACCTTC.